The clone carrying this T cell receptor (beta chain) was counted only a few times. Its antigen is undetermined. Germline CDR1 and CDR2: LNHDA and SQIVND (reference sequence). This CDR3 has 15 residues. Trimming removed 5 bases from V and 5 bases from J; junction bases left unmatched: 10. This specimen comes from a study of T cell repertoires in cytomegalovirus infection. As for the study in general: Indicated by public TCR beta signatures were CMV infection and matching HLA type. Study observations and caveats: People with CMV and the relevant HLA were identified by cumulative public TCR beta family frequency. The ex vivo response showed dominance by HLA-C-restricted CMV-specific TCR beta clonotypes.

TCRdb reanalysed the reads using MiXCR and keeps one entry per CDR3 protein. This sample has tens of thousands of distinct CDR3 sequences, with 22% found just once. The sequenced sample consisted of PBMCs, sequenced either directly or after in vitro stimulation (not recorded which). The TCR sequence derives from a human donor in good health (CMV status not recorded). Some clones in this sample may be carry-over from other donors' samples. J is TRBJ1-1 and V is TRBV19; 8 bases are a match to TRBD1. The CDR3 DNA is TGTGCCAGTAGTGCGCGGACAGGGACTAAAACTGAAGCTTTCTTT. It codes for CASSARTGTKTEAFF.